The clone carrying this T cell receptor beta chain was seen once. V dropped 11 bases and J dropped 4 bases, with 14 bases sitting between them. CDR1 and CDR2 (germline): KGHSH, LQKENI. There are 12 residues in the CDR3. The entry originates in a study of cytomegalovirus exposure and HLA in healthy donors. The PCR made use of 60 Vbeta and 13 Jbeta primers. Sequencing was performed with immunoSEQ multiplex PCR; in TCRdb, only in-frame clones are kept and a portion is missing. The sample has around 90,000 clones; around nine tenths are singletons. The sequenced sample consisted of PBMCs. The receptor comes from a man aged 25 to 40 in good health and CMV-seropositive. The J gene is TRBJ1-2, the V gene TRBV18; D ambiguous. The CDR3 coding sequence is TGTGCCTCGGTTGAAGGAGTCTATGGCTACACCTTC. It is translated as CASVEGVYGYTF.